These 21 T cell receptor beta chains originate from one sample sequenced in a study of blood T cell repertoires in COVID-19 (dated by TCRdb to the early 2020s). Library generation was performed with the immunoSEQ multiplex PCR assay. TCRdb retrieved this table from immuneACCESS and kept in-frame rearrangements only. Not all clones are present; in checked studies, unresolved V genes account for under half, and no reason is known for the remainder. For this sample there are about 130,000 clones; roughly 79% appear just once. Approximately 10% of the sample belongs to the ten largest clones. Sequenced sample: peripheral blood. Receptors were obtained from a human donor in a cohort sampled during active COVID-19.

CDR3 sequence reads: CASSIKGAHGYTF. The CDR3 nucleotides read TGTGCCAGTAGTATTAAGGGGGCGCATGGCTACACCTTC. The J gene is TRBJ1-2, the V gene TRBV19, with 7 bases aligning to TRBD1. V was pared by 3 bases and J by 6 bases, with 4 bases of the junction left unmatched. The length of the CDR3 is 13 residues. Looked up from germline, CDR1 is LNHDA and CDR2 is SQIVND (reference sequence).

This clone was recorded a few times. V usage is TRBV2 and J usage is TRBJ2-7, with D maybe TRBD2 (6 bases). Trimming took 2 bases from V and 4 from J, leaving 12 bases between them. The length of the CDR3 is 14 residues. CDR1 and CDR2 from the germline V gene are SNHLY and FYNNEI. The DNA for the CDR3 is TGTGCCAGCAGTGAACAGGACTATACTTACGAGCAGTACTTC. As protein: CASSEQDYTYEQYF.

This chain connects TRBV27 to TRBJ2-5; D call uncertain. The V gene lost 3 bases and the J gene lost 5 bases, with 19 bases spanning the gap. The CDR3 totals 16 residues. Germline V CDR1 and CDR2: MNHEY, SMNVEV (reference sequence). CDR3 sequence: CASSLAAESSRETQYF. CDR3 DNA sequence: TGTGCCAGCAGTTTGGCTGCGGAGTCCTCCCGGGAGACCCAGTACTTC.

The chain links TRBV18 to TRBJ2-2, with D possibly matching TRBD2 (6 bases). Trimming removed 8 bases at V and 0 bases at J, with 13 bases between. Germline loops: CDR1 KGHSH, CDR2 LQKENI. This CDR3 comprises 15 residues. Here the CDR3 DNA reads TGTGCCAGCCAACCCGGGACTTCGAACACCGGGGAGCTGTTTTTT. Translating it yields CASQPGTSNTGELFF.

A single count supports this clone. V is TRBV19 and J is TRBJ2-1; TRBD2 matches 8 bases. With V trimmed by 5 bases and J by 2 bases, 5 bases remained unmatched. Per the germline V gene, CDR1 is LNHDA and CDR2 is SQIVND (reference sequence). The CDR3 runs to 15 residues. CDR3 sequence: CASSGSGGPYNEQFF. The DNA for the CDR3 is TGTGCCAGTAGTGGAAGCGGGGGACCCTACAATGAGCAGTTCTTC.

The chain has TRBV7-8 and TRBJ2-3, with D possibly matching TRBD1 (6 bases). The CDR3 extends over 13 amino acids. The V end was cut by 7 bases, the J end by 14 bases, with 22 bases between. Per the germline V gene, CDR1 is SGHVS and CDR2 is FQNEAQ. CDR3 coding DNA: TGTGCCAGCACCTCAAACTATGGACAGTTCACGTATTTT. Encoded protein: CASTSNYGQFTYF.

This clone was detected once. The chain employs TRBV7-8 and TRBJ1-5; no definite D call. This CDR3 spans 16 amino acids. Germline V gene sequence: CDR1 SGHVS, CDR2 FQNEAQ. The germline V and J ends were trimmed by 1 base and 4 bases, with 14 bases remaining between them. CDR3 DNA sequence: TGTGCCAGCAGCTTAGAGTCATGGCTGAATAATCAGCCCCAGCATTTT. It encodes CASSLESWLNNQPQHF.

This clone was observed a single time. Other DNA sequences in this sample translate to the same CDR3. This chain joins TRBV4-1 and TRBJ2-3; TRBD2 matches 11 bases. The V and J ends lost 1 base and 2 bases, in that order; junction bases with no gene match: 2. The CDR3 contains 16 residues. CDR1 and CDR2 from the germline V gene are MGHRA and YSYEKL. CDR3 loop: CASSQVLAGDTDTQYF. The CDR3 region has the DNA TGCGCCAGCAGCCAAGTACTAGCGGGGGACACAGATACGCAGTATTTT.

J is TRBJ1-5 and V is TRBV6-1; no firm D call. CDR1 and CDR2 from the germline V gene are MNHNS and SASEGT. The V and J ends lost 2 bases and 4 bases respectively, with 6 bases between them. The CDR3 sequence is 13 residues long. In DNA, the CDR3 is TGTGCCAGCAGTGAACGAGGGAATCAGCCCCAGCATTTT. Its protein is CASSERGNQPQHF.

This rearrangement joins TRBV30 to TRBJ1-4, with a weak D call TRBD1 (5 bases). V was trimmed by 0 bases and J by 4 bases, leaving 9 bases between them. The CDR3 contains 14 residues. Germline V gene sequence: CDR1 GTSNPN, CDR2 SVGIG (reference sequence). The CDR3 spells CAWSVSRDNEKLFF. CDR3 sequence (DNA): TGTGCCTGGAGTGTCTCCAGGGATAATGAAAAACTGTTTTTT.

The table lists this clone with a count of one. The chain has TRBV27 and TRBJ2-6, with D possibly being TRBD1 (6 bases). Trimming removed 8 bases at V and 2 bases at J, with 13 bases between. The CDR3 length is 15 residues. Germline CDR1 MNHEY, CDR2 SMNVEV (reference sequence). The CDR3 DNA reads as TGTGCCAGCTACCAGGGGAATGCTGGGGCCAACGTCCTGACTTTC. Protein sequence: CASYQGNAGANVLTF.

In this sample, this clone turned up a few times. CDR3 residues: CASSPTGAQRNEKLFF. CDR3 sequence (DNA): TGTGCCAGCAGCCCGACAGGCGCCCAGCGTAATGAAAAACTGTTTTTT. The gene calls are TRBV2 and TRBJ1-4, with D possibly matching TRBD1 (6 bases). Trimming cost V 6 bases and J 4 bases, with 18 bases left between them. CDR1 and CDR2 (germline): SNHLY, FYNNEI. This CDR3 has 16 amino acids.

The rearrangement uses TRBV7-9 and TRBJ1-2; no clear D. CDR1 is SEHNR and CDR2 is FQNEAQ in the germline V gene (reference sequence). The CDR3 consists of 12 residues. The V end was cut by 2 bases, the J end by 8 bases, with 9 bases between. This chain's CDR3 is CASSLLREGYTF. The CDR3 DNA sequence: TGTGCCAGCAGCTTATTAAGAGAAGGCTACACCTTC.

The chain links TRBV19 to TRBJ2-6; 11 nucleotides match TRBD1. This CDR3 has 18 residues. From germline, CDR1 is LNHDA and CDR2 SQIVND (reference sequence). V trimming: 3 bases; J trimming: 9 bases; junction bases outside the gene matches: 13. CDR3 protein: CASSIGQGASLVVNVLTF. CDR3 nucleotides: TGTGCCAGTAGTATCGGACAGGGGGCTTCTCTAGTGGTCAACGTCCTGACTTTC.

This clone has more than one count but fewer than ten. The junction departs from germline at one end; a sequencing error may be responsible. The chain uses TRBV2 and TRBJ2-1, with 9 nucleotides matching TRBD2. The CDR3 loop spans 15 amino acids. Germline CDR1 and CDR2: SNHLY and FYNNEI. CDR3 sequence: CASSEGAGGPFRPVF. CDR3 in DNA: TGTGCCAGCAGTGAAGGGGCGGGGGGGCCGTTTAGGCCGGTCTTC. The entire variable domain, with the rest obtained from reference TRBV2 and TRBJ2-1, is as follows: EPEVTQTPSHQVTQMGQEVILRCVPISNHLYFYWYRQILGQKVEFLVSFYNNEISEKSEIFDDQFSVERPDGSNFTLKIRSTKLEDSAMYFCASSEGAGGPFRPVFGPGTRLTVL.

The rearrangement joins TRBV6-5 to TRBJ1-2, with D perhaps matching TRBD1 (5 bases). V lost 5 bases, J lost 4 bases, and 14 bases lay in between. This CDR3 contains 14 residues. Per germline, CDR1 MNHEY and CDR2 SVGAGI. CDR3 coding DNA: TGTGCCAGCAGTACCAGGGTGGGGCGCTATGGCTACACCTTC. Its protein is CASSTRVGRYGYTF.

The rearrangement links TRBV27 to TRBJ2-5; TRBD1 might be the D (6 bases). The CDR3 covers 13 residues. From germline, CDR1 is MNHEY and CDR2 SMNVEV (reference sequence). V was pared by 0 bases and J by 5 bases, with 7 bases between. DNA of the CDR3: TGTGCCAGCAGTTTATCAGGGGGTGAGACCCAGTACTTC. Amino acid sequence: CASSLSGGETQYF.

This clone was recorded a few times. This chain joins TRBV7-7 and TRBJ2-7; TRBD1 matches at 11 bases. Germline V gene data show CDR1 as SSHAT and CDR2 as FNYEAQ (reference sequence). The CDR3 spans 15 residues. Losses at the gene ends were 5 bases for V and 2 bases for J; bases not matched to a gene: 5. The CDR3 spells CASSVGTGGAYEQYF. The CDR3 nucleotides are TGTGCCAGCAGCGTAGGGACAGGGGGAGCCTACGAGCAGTACTTC.

This chain links TRBV10-2 with TRBJ2-7, with 12 bases that match TRBD1. Per the germline V gene, CDR1 is WSHSY and CDR2 is SAAADI. V lost 3 bases to trimming and J lost 5 bases; unmatched junction nucleotides: 5. The CDR3 has 15 amino acids. The CDR3 spells CASSDGDRGRDEQYF. Written as DNA, the CDR3 is TGCGCCAGCAGTGATGGGGACAGGGGGCGGGACGAGCAGTACTTC.

The chain carries TRBV4-1 and TRBJ1-1, with D unresolved. V shed 1 base and J shed 3 bases, with 9 bases lying between them. Per the germline V gene, CDR1 is MGHRA and CDR2 is YSYEKL. The CDR3 has 14 residues. CDR3: CASSQVFGDTEAFF. In DNA form, the CDR3 reads TGCGCCAGCAGCCAAGTGTTCGGGGACACTGAAGCTTTCTTT.

In DNA form, the CDR3 reads TGTGCCTGGAATCTCCCCTTCCCCGGGGGCAATGAGCAGTTCTTC. Its protein product is CAWNLPFPGGNEQFF. The rearrangement links TRBV30 to TRBJ2-1; D may be TRBD2 (6 bases). The CDR3 runs 15 residues. The germline gives CDR1 GTSNPN, CDR2 SVGIG (reference sequence). The germline V and J ends were trimmed by 4 bases and 6 bases, with 19 bases remaining between them.